Listed here are 20 T cell receptor beta chains from one sample, sequenced in a study. One entry per CDR3 protein results from TCRdb running MiXCR on the 5' RACE reads. The table includes over 30,000 distinct CDR3 sequences, 20% to 30% detected once. Sequenced material: naive CD4+ T cells sorted from a lymph node. Subset meaning: naive CD4+ T cells, CD4+CD45RA+CD25-. These receptors came from a female donor with breast cancer.

In this sample, this clonotype turned up a few times. This rearrangement joins TRBV6-5 to TRBJ1-5; TRBD1 might be the D (5 bases). V shed 8 bases and J shed 5 bases, with 13 bases lying between them. Germline assignment: CDR1 MNHEY and CDR2 SVGAGI. The CDR3 consists of 13 residues. The DNA of the CDR3 is TGTGCCAGCCAGTGGGGGGAGTATCAGCCCCAGCATTTT. It specifies CASQWGEYQPQHF.

In regard to this clonotype: Just one base apart from a much larger clone, this may be a read error. The gene calls are TRBV12-3 or TRBV12-4 and TRBJ1-2; D is perhaps TRBD1 (6 bases). V was trimmed by 6 bases and J by 5 bases, leaving 13 bases between them. This CDR3 spans 13 amino acids. The CDR3 DNA follows: TGTGCCAGCAGCAGGGGCGGGGGATATGGCTACACCTTC. This gives the protein CASSRGGGYGYTF.

The rearrangement uses TRBV5-1 and TRBJ2-1, with 7 positions matching TRBD1. The trim removed 0 bases at V and 7 bases at J, leaving 7 bases unmatched. The CDR3 is made up of 15 amino acids. Germline lookup yields CDR1 SGHRS and CDR2 YFSETQ. The CDR3 reads CASSLGTGQSNEQFF. CDR3 DNA: TGCGCCAGCAGCTTGGGGACAGGTCAATCAAATGAGCAGTTCTTC.

This clonotype turned up a few times. This chain uses TRBV10-3 with TRBJ2-5; 8 bases match TRBD2. J lost 5 bases, V lost 2 bases, and 16 bases had no gene match. Looked up from germline, CDR1 is ENHRY and CDR2 is SYGVKD. CDR3 length: 18 amino acids. The CDR3 nucleotides read TGTGCCATCAGTGAGCCCGCTTTGTATGGCGGGGGGAAGGAGACCCAGTACTTC. It yields the protein CAISEPALYGGGKETQYF.

V gene TRBV6-2 or TRBV6-3 combines with J gene TRBJ2-3; 8 positions match TRBD2. V lost 7 bases to trimming and J lost 3 bases; unmatched junction nucleotides: 18. The CDR3 runs to 18 residues. The V gene's germline CDR1 is MNHEY and CDR2 SVGEGT. The CDR3 nucleotides read TGTGCCAGCACCATCGCACCGACAGCGGGAGTTACTACAGATACGCAGTATTTT. Translating gives CASTIAPTAGVTTDTQYF.

The chain couples TRBV5-1 to TRBJ2-3; maybe TRBD1 (5 bases). Germline lookup yields CDR1 SGHRS and CDR2 YFSETQ. This CDR3 comprises 13 residues. The V end was cut by 4 bases, the J end by 3 bases, with 9 bases between. CDR3 protein: CASSPQGTDTQYF. CDR3 DNA: TGCGCCAGCAGCCCTCAGGGAACAGATACGCAGTATTTT.

The CDR3 sequence is CASSRENEQFF. DNA of the CDR3: TGTGCCAGCAGCCGTGAAAATGAGCAGTTCTTC. This chain uses TRBV4-2 with TRBJ2-1, with D hard to call. V was clipped by 4 bases and J by 7 bases, with 5 bases between them. The CDR3 extends over 11 amino acids. In germline, CDR1 is LGHNA, CDR2 YNFKEQ.

As to this clonotype: The junction shows a germline mismatch at one end, possibly a read error. The chain combines TRBV9 with TRBJ2-2; D may be TRBD2 (6 bases). Germline CDR1 SGDLS, CDR2 YYNGEE. The CDR3 runs 14 residues. CDR3 region: CASSVRLRTGGLFF. The CDR3 bases are TGTGCCAGCAGCGTAAGGCTTCGGACCGGGGGGCTGTTTTTT.

The sample holds a few counts of this clonotype. The chain has TRBV20-1 and TRBJ2-1; D might be TRBD1 (6 bases). Trimming took 0 bases from V and 7 from J, leaving 16 bases between them. CDR1 and CDR2 (germline): DFQATT, SNEGSKA (reference sequence). The CDR3 spans 15 residues. The CDR3 sequence is CSARDGGAVWNEQFF. CDR3 in DNA: TGCAGTGCTAGAGATGGGGGCGCAGTATGGAATGAGCAGTTCTTC.

The table lists this clonotype with a few counts. A read error may be the cause here, since a much bigger clone is one base away. Here the CDR3 omits its conserved ending phenylalanine or tryptophan, so a read error is the likely source. The J gene is TRBJ1-2, the V gene TRBV6-6; D is undetermined. Germline V CDR1 and CDR2: MNHNY, SVGAGI (reference sequence). Trimming cost V 6 bases and J 3 bases, with 11 bases left between them. The CDR3 extends over 13 amino acids. The CDR3 loop is CASSPGRDYGYTS. CDR3 nucleotide sequence: TGTGCCAGCAGCCCCGGGAGAGACTATGGCTACACCTCC.

The chain employs TRBV12-3 or TRBV12-4 and TRBJ2-1; D uncertain. This CDR3 spans 13 amino acids. With 9 bases removed from V and 2 bases from J, the gap between germline ends came to 11 bases. CDR3: CASGDPTYNEQFF. Here the CDR3 DNA reads TGTGCCAGTGGGGATCCTACCTACAATGAGCAGTTCTTC.

J is TRBJ2-1 and V is TRBV18; D unresolved. This CDR3 contains 12 residues. Trimming stripped 2 bases from V and 6 bases from J, with 5 bases between. The germline gives CDR1 KGHSH, CDR2 LQKENI. CDR3 DNA: TGTGCCAGCTCACCAACGCGCAATGAGCAGTTCTTC. Its protein is CASSPTRNEQFF.

The genes are TRBV6-6 and TRBJ1-3; D is possibly TRBD1 (6 bases). Trimming took off 0 bases at V and 2 bases at J, with 8 bases between the two ends. The CDR3 length is 15 residues. Germline assignment: CDR1 MNHNY and CDR2 SVGAGI (reference sequence). CDR3 coding DNA: TGTGCCAGCAGTTACTCGCAGGGGCCTGGAAACACCATATATTTT. Its protein product is CASSYSQGPGNTIYF.

This clonotype is labeled medium-sized. V usage is TRBV9 and J usage is TRBJ2-1; maybe TRBD1 (6 bases). Deletions cut 4 bases from V and 5 bases from J, with 16 bases between. The length of the CDR3 is 15 residues. CDR1 is SGDLS, CDR2 YYNGEE, per germline. CDR3 in amino acids: CASSPRGTSNNEQFF. CDR3 DNA: TGTGCCAGCAGCCCGCGAGGGACATCTAACAATGAGCAGTTCTTC.

About this clonotype: This clone may be a read error of a much larger clone one base away. The V call is TRBV4-1, the J call TRBJ2-7, with D possibly being TRBD2 (6 bases). CDR3 size: 15 residues. Germline-derived CDR1 and CDR2 are MGHRA and YSYEKL. CDR3 loop: CASSPGTADSYEQCF. CDR3 sequence (DNA): TGCGCCAGCAGCCCTGGGACTGCCGATTCCTACGAGCAGTGCTTC.

This chain joins TRBV7-9 and TRBJ2-1, with 8 bases aligning to TRBD2. Germline V gene data show CDR1 as SEHNR and CDR2 as FQNEAQ (reference sequence). After removal of 7 bases from V and 0 bases from J, the junction contained 5 bases not matched to a gene. CDR3 length: 15 residues. CDR3 nucleotide sequence: TGTGCCAGCACCCCCGGGACTAGCTCCTACAATGAGCAGTTCTTC. Amino acid sequence: CASTPGTSSYNEQFF.

This clonotype was counted ten times or more. The chain combines TRBV5-1 with TRBJ2-1, with D perhaps given as TRBD1 or TRBD2 (5 bases each). Between the trimmed V and J ends, which lost 7 bases and 1 base, there was a span of 18 bases. Germline V gives CDR1 SGHRS, CDR2 YFSETQ. The CDR3 totals 16 residues. CDR3 in DNA: TGCGCCAGCTCATTTAAAGGGGACGTATCCTACAATGAGCAGTTCTTC. It yields the protein CASSFKGDVSYNEQFF.

By sample fraction, this clonotype is medium-sized. The chain employs TRBV6-2 or TRBV6-3 and TRBJ2-7; D is unclear. The CDR3 loop spans 14 amino acids. V gave up 0 bases and J gave up 4 bases, with 10 bases separating them. From germline, CDR1 is MNHEY and CDR2 SVGEGT. The CDR3 DNA sequence: TGTGCCAGCAGTTACTCGATGTCTTCGTACGAGCAGTACTTC. Residues: CASSYSMSSYEQYF.

This clonotype appeared a few times. This chain links TRBV5-4 with TRBJ1-1; D gene unclear. Germline values: CDR1 SGHNT, CDR2 YYREEE (reference sequence). V was cut by 4 bases and J by 8 bases, with 18 bases left in between. The CDR3 totals 14 residues. The CDR3 protein is CASSRAQSSPEAFF. The CDR3 DNA is TGTGCCAGCAGCCGCGCCCAAAGTTCCCCAGAAGCTTTCTTT.

The chain combines TRBV5-1 with TRBJ2-1; D is possibly TRBD1 (6 bases). Per germline, CDR1 SGHRS and CDR2 YFSETQ. Trimming took off 0 bases at V and 0 bases at J, with 7 bases between the two ends. There are 15 residues in the CDR3. The chain's CDR3 is CASSLDRDSYNEQFF. The CDR3, as DNA: TGCGCCAGCAGCTTGGACAGGGACTCCTACAATGAGCAGTTCTTC.